Only one count was recorded for the clone carrying this TCR beta chain. Its target is unknown. The table came from immunoSEQ multiplex PCR; TCRdb's copy has only in-frame clones and leaves some out. This sample has 130,000 or so clones; about 90% occur once, and the top ten carry roughly 1.8%. These data belong to a study of T cell responses to AZD1222 COVID-19 vaccine. Whole-study results and caveats: Nearly half of spike-specific TCRs reportedly target variant regions that are unmutated in the B.1.351 and B.1.1.7 variants. The study found vaccine-associated CD4 TCRs spanning spike, dominant at 160-218 and 743-854.

The material was peripheral blood, obtained on day 0 of AZD1222 vaccination. The clonotype originates from an adult in good health.

The CDR3 coding sequence is TGTGCCAGCAGTTACACCGGGTTTTATGGCTACACCTTC. It is translated as CASSYTGFYGYTF. The chain has TRBV6-2 or TRBV6-3 and TRBJ1-2, with no clear D. CDR3 size: 13 residues. The germline V gene encodes CDR1 MNHEY and CDR2 SVGEGT. V was clipped by 2 bases and J by 5 bases, with 9 bases between them.